These 26 T cell receptor beta chains were all obtained from the same sample, sequenced in a study of a mutant IDH1 vaccine in newly diagnosed glioma. These receptors' targets are unknown. The data were produced by immunoSEQ multiplex PCR, yet TCRdb's version contains in-frame clones alone and is incomplete. This table holds roughly 52,000 clones, 75% to 85% found once. Time point described: week 35, safety follow-up. Each dose of the vaccine consisted of 300 ug of mutant IDH1 20-mer peptide, with topical imiquimod. This specimen consisted of PBMCs, obtained from a glioma patient whose treatment included an IDH1 peptide vaccine. All receptors derive from a man aged 35-49 years with glioma.

The chain has TRBV27 and TRBJ2-3; D remains unclear. The CDR3 is made up of 14 amino acids. Trimming removed 3 bases at V and 2 bases at J, with 9 bases between. Germline CDR1 reads MNHEY; CDR2 reads SMNVEV (reference sequence). The CDR3 DNA reads as TGTGCCAGCAGTTTGGGTAGGGTCACAGATACGCAGTATTTT. This gives the protein CASSLGRVTDTQYF.

The chain joins TRBV19 to TRBJ2-5; 10 bases match TRBD2. V was pared by 8 bases and J by 4 bases, with 1 base of the junction left unmatched. Germline-derived CDR1 and CDR2 are LNHDA and SQIVND (reference sequence). The CDR3 has 12 residues. The CDR3 here is CASRLAGETQYF. CDR3 DNA: TGTGCCAGTCGACTAGCGGGAGAGACCCAGTACTTC. Variable domain in full (rest from reference TRBV19 and TRBJ2-5): DGGITQSPKYLFRKEGQNVTLSCEQNLNHDAMYWYRQDPGQGLRLIYYSQIVNDFQKGDIAEGYSVSREKKESFPLTVTSAQKNPTAFYLCASRLAGETQYFGPGTRLLVL.

The V call is TRBV7-2, the J call TRBJ2-7; 9 nucleotides align to TRBD1. The V gene's germline CDR1 is SGHTA and CDR2 FQGNSA. J gave up 5 bases and V 5 bases, and 4 bases lay outside the gene matches. The CDR3 totals 13 residues. The CDR3 loop reads CASSRRDRDEQYF. CDR3 in DNA: TGTGCCAGCAGCCGGCGGGACAGGGACGAGCAGTACTTC.

V gene TRBV5-1 combines with J gene TRBJ1-5, with D tentatively TRBD1 (5 bases). Germline V gene sequence: CDR1 SGHRS, CDR2 YFSETQ. The ends were cut back, 4 bases at V and 6 bases at J, with 20 bases in the middle. The CDR3 extends over 16 amino acids. In nucleotides, the CDR3 is TGCGCCAGCAGCGCGACACTTTCCGCCGGGGGTCAGCCCCAGCATTTT. This encodes CASSATLSAGGQPQHF.

The chain carries TRBV13 and TRBJ1-1, with TRBD1 matching over 7 bases. Germline CDR1 and CDR2: PRHDT and FYEKMQ (reference sequence). The CDR3 length is 14 residues. V shed 4 bases, J shed 4 bases, and the junction held 6 bases outside the gene matches. The CDR3 reads CASSSRGRSTEAFF. CDR3 bases: TGTGCCAGCAGCTCGAGGGGGCGAAGCACTGAAGCTTTCTTT.

The rearrangement links TRBV29-1 to TRBJ2-6; D ambiguous. CDR1 is SQVTM, CDR2 ANQGSEA, per germline. The CDR3 loop spans 13 amino acids. Trimming cost V 4 bases and J 0 bases, with 4 bases left between them. The chain's CDR3 is CSVAGSGANVLTF. The CDR3 nucleotides read TGCAGCGTTGCGGGCTCTGGGGCCAACGTCCTGACTTTC.

CDR3 sequence reads: CASTQLAGGYNEQFF. CDR3 DNA: TGTGCCAGCACCCAACTAGCGGGGGGGTACAATGAGCAGTTCTTC. The V and J genes are TRBV5-4 and TRBJ2-1; 13 bases fit TRBD2. V dropped 6 bases and J dropped 4; count of bases not matched to a gene: 4. The CDR3 consists of 15 residues. Germline V gene lookup returns CDR1 SGHNT and CDR2 YYREEE (reference sequence).

The chain links TRBV6-4 to TRBJ2-1; 12 bases fit TRBD1. CDR3 size: 15 residues. The J segment lost 6 bases and the V segment lost 5 bases, leaving 5 bases of the junction unmatched. The V gene's germline CDR1 is MRHNA and CDR2 SNTAGT. The CDR3 protein is CASSSGTGGFNEQFF. The CDR3 nucleotides are TGTGCCAGCAGTTCCGGGACAGGGGGCTTCAATGAGCAGTTCTTC.

The chain recombines TRBV11-2 with TRBJ1-2; 8 bases match TRBD1. V lost 6 bases to trimming and J lost 4 bases; unmatched junction nucleotides: 7. Germline V gene sequence: CDR1 SGHAT, CDR2 FQNNGV. CDR3 length equals 14 residues. Here the CDR3 reads CASRQTGELYGYTF. CDR3 DNA: TGTGCCAGCAGGCAGACAGGGGAACTCTATGGCTACACCTTC.

In this sample, this clone turned up a few times. The CDR3 region has the DNA TGTGCCAGCAGCTCCGGACTAGCGGGAGTTGCGGGCAACACCGGGGAGCTGTTTTTT. Its protein product is CASSSGLAGVAGNTGELFF. The rearrangement joins TRBV5-4 to TRBJ2-2, with 13 bases matching TRBD2. The CDR3 runs 19 residues. V lost 3 bases to trimming and J lost 2 bases; unmatched junction nucleotides: 10. Looked up from germline, CDR1 is SGHNT and CDR2 is YYREEE (reference sequence).

The chain joins TRBV5-4 to TRBJ2-2, with 14 bases fitting TRBD2. V lost 4 bases to trimming and J lost 4 bases; unmatched junction nucleotides: 6. CDR1 and CDR2 (germline): SGHNT, YYREEE (reference sequence). This CDR3 contains 17 residues. The DNA for the CDR3 is TGTGCCAGCAGCCAGGGACTAGCGGGAGTAGTCACCGGGGAGCTGTTTTTT. Amino acid sequence: CASSQGLAGVVTGELFF.

This rearrangement joins TRBV5-1 to TRBJ2-7, with 8 bases lining up with TRBD1. The CDR3 extends over 14 amino acids. CDR1 SGHRS and CDR2 YFSETQ come from the germline V gene. V lost 7 bases, J lost 5 bases, and 11 bases stayed unmatched. Here the CDR3 DNA reads TGCGCCAGCTACTTGGGACAGGTTAACGACGAGCAGTACTTC. It codes for CASYLGQVNDEQYF.

The gene calls are TRBV25-1 and TRBJ1-3; no definite D call. This CDR3 contains 15 residues. CDR1 is MGHDK and CDR2 is SYGVNS in the germline V gene. The V and J ends lost 0 bases and 4 bases respectively, with 10 bases between them. In nucleotides, the CDR3 is TGTGCCAGCAGTGAATATGGGCGGGGAGGAAACACCATATATTTT. This translates into CASSEYGRGGNTIYF.

This chain uses TRBV5-1 with TRBJ2-7; perhaps TRBD2 as D (6 bases). The CDR3 length is 15 residues. CDR1 is SGHRS and CDR2 is YFSETQ in the germline V gene. V shed 2 bases and J shed 3 bases, with 15 bases lying between them. CDR3 in amino acids: CASSFNPRGNYEQYF. CDR3 nucleotide sequence: TGCGCCAGCAGCTTCAACCCCCGGGGGAACTACGAGCAGTACTTC.

The chain has TRBV13 and TRBJ2-1, with 12 bases that match TRBD2. The V gene's germline CDR1 is PRHDT and CDR2 FYEKMQ (reference sequence). V lost 0 bases to trimming and J lost 6 bases; unmatched junction nucleotides: 3. This CDR3 is 16 amino acids long. Here the CDR3 reads CASSLGRTSGVNEQFF. CDR3 nucleotide sequence: TGTGCCAGCAGCTTAGGCAGGACTAGCGGGGTCAATGAGCAGTTCTTC.

CDR3 coding DNA: TGTGCCAGCGAGGACAGGGGAGGCACAGATACGCAGTATTTT. Its protein is CASEDRGGTDTQYF. The rearrangement joins TRBV18 to TRBJ2-3; TRBD1 matches at 9 bases. The J segment lost 1 base and the V segment lost 8 bases, leaving 4 bases of the junction unmatched. Germline CDR1 and CDR2: KGHSH and LQKENI. CDR3 size: 14 residues.

This chain joins TRBV9 and TRBJ1-2; D might be TRBD1 (6 bases). The V gene lost 3 bases and the J gene lost 2 bases, with 17 bases spanning the gap. Germline CDR1 and CDR2: SGDLS and YYNGEE. CDR3 length: 16 residues. Here the CDR3 reads CASSAHLDSLNYGYTF. The CDR3 region has the DNA TGTGCCAGCAGCGCCCATTTGGACAGCCTAAACTATGGCTACACCTTC.

The CDR3 bases are TGTGCCAGCAGCTCCGGGACAGGGGGCTACAATGAGCAGTTCTTC. This translates into CASSSGTGGYNEQFF. The V and J genes are TRBV5-4 and TRBJ2-1, with 11 bases aligning to TRBD1. Germline loops: CDR1 SGHNT, CDR2 YYREEE (reference sequence). The J segment lost 3 bases and the V segment lost 3 bases, leaving 2 bases of the junction unmatched. The CDR3 is 15 residues long.

This rearrangement joins TRBV19 to TRBJ2-5, with a possible D match to TRBD1 (6 bases). V lost 3 bases and J lost 2, with 16 bases in between. CDR1 LNHDA and CDR2 SQIVND come from the germline V gene (reference sequence). CDR3 length: 16 amino acids. The CDR3 coding sequence is TGTGCCAGTAGTATTCGTATGGGGGCAGGGCAAGAGACCCAGTACTTC. Its translation: CASSIRMGAGQETQYF.

The chain combines TRBV27 with TRBJ1-5, with D tentatively TRBD1 (6 bases). The CDR3 is made up of 17 amino acids. Germline loops: CDR1 MNHEY, CDR2 SMNVEV (reference sequence). Trimming left V 3 bases short and J 1 base short, with 16 bases between. CDR3 in DNA: TGTGCCAGCAGTTTGGGGGCAGGGGTGGGAAGCAATCAGCCCCAGCATTTT. Protein sequence: CASSLGAGVGSNQPQHF.

This clone was observed many times. The chain employs TRBV13 and TRBJ1-1; no definite D call. Trimming pared 2 bases from V and 5 bases from J, leaving 9 bases between. The CDR3 has 13 amino acids. The germline V gene has CDR1 PRHDT and CDR2 FYEKMQ (reference sequence). The CDR3 nucleotides are TGTGCCAGCAGCTTAACCTCGGAGACTGAAGCTTTCTTT. Translating it yields CASSLTSETEAFF. Variable domain in full (rest from reference TRBV13 and TRBJ1-1): AAGVIQSPRHLIKEKRETATLKCYPIPRHDTVYWYQQGPGQDPQFLISFYEKMQSDKGSIPDRFSAQQFSDYHSELNMSSLELGDSALYFCASSLTSETEAFFGQGTRLTVV.

A single count supports this clone. The gene calls are TRBV27 and TRBJ2-2; D gene unclear. V lost 5 bases and J lost 6, with 10 bases in between. CDR1 MNHEY and CDR2 SMNVEV come from the germline V gene (reference sequence). The CDR3 sequence is 13 residues long. CDR3 region: CASSLVGSGELFF. The CDR3 DNA follows: TGTGCCAGCAGTCTCGTGGGATCCGGGGAGCTGTTTTTT.

This rearrangement joins TRBV6-5 to TRBJ2-6; D gene uncertain. The V end lost 8 bases, the J end lost 0 bases, and 11 bases lay between the germline ends. The germline CDR1 and CDR2 sequences are MNHEY and SVGAGI. The CDR3 has 15 residues. CDR3 DNA sequence: TGTGCCAGCTCTCAGTGGAGCTCTGGGGCCAACGTCCTGACTTTC. Residues: CASSQWSSGANVLTF.

This clone was picked up a small number of times. The chain employs TRBV6-6 and TRBJ2-2, with D hard to call. Looked up from germline, CDR1 is MNHNY and CDR2 is SVGAGI (reference sequence). The length of the CDR3 is 15 residues. The V end lost 3 bases, the J end lost 5 bases, and 13 bases lay between the germline ends. This chain's CDR3 is CASSYVVGETGELFF. CDR3 in DNA: TGTGCCAGCAGTTATGTAGTAGGAGAAACCGGGGAGCTGTTTTTT.

This chain connects TRBV7-8 to TRBJ2-5; 9 nucleotides match TRBD1. Germline V CDR1 and CDR2: SGHVS, FQNEAQ. The J segment lost 7 bases and the V segment lost 1 base, leaving 7 bases of the junction unmatched. This CDR3 region has 15 residues. The CDR3, as DNA: TGTGCCAGCAGCTTAGAAGGACAGGGGCTTGGGACCCAGTACTTC. Translation: CASSLEGQGLGTQYF.

The chain has TRBV5-4 and TRBJ1-2, with unresolved D. V lost 0 bases and J 4 bases, leaving 10 bases between the germline ends. Germline CDR1 is SGHNT and CDR2 is YYREEE (reference sequence). The CDR3 spans 14 residues. The CDR3 reads CASSLEVGSYGYTF. The CDR3 DNA follows: TGTGCCAGCAGCTTGGAAGTAGGAAGCTATGGCTACACCTTC.